This passage covers 32 T cell receptor beta chains from one sample sequenced in a study of shared clonotypes between healthy human individuals. Assay: immunoSEQ multiplex PCR; the TCRdb copy retains only in-frame clones and omits some. This table has 1,500,000 or so clones, just under 99% appearing once. Source material: naive CD4+ T cells sorted from blood. Subset in this sample: CD45RA+ positively selected. These receptors all stem from a man aged 30 to 45 in good health.

The V call is TRBV9, the J call TRBJ1-1; weak D call: TRBD1 (6 bases). The V gene lost 3 bases and the J gene lost 5 bases, with 14 bases spanning the gap. Germline CDR1 is SGDLS and CDR2 is YYNGEE. There are 14 residues in the CDR3. As DNA, the CDR3 is TGTGCCAGCAGCGACGGGGGCAGGGTGACTGAAGCTTTCTTT. Protein sequence: CASSDGGRVTEAFF.

This chain connects TRBV9 to TRBJ2-1; 9 nucleotides match TRBD2. Germline V CDR1 and CDR2: SGDLS, YYNGEE. This CDR3 contains 17 residues. Germline trimming cut 0 bases from V and 7 bases from J; bases unmatched to any gene: 11. The CDR3 here is CASSVDHSSGIINEQFF. In DNA, the CDR3 is TGTGCCAGCAGCGTAGACCATTCTAGCGGGATTATAAATGAGCAGTTCTTC.

V and J are TRBV4-1 and TRBJ2-7; D is possibly TRBD1 (6 bases). Between the trimmed V and J ends, which lost 1 base and 4 bases, there was a span of 14 bases. Germline CDR1 MGHRA, CDR2 YSYEKL. The length of the CDR3 is 15 residues. Written as DNA, the CDR3 is TGCGCCAGCAGCCAAGCCCAGGACAGACGATACGAGCAGTACTTC. Its protein is CASSQAQDRRYEQYF.

The chain recombines TRBV7-9 with TRBJ2-1, with 7 bases that match TRBD2. This CDR3 comprises 14 residues. The ends lost 3 bases at V and 6 bases at J; junction bases unmatched: 5. Germline assignment: CDR1 SEHNR and CDR2 FQNEAQ (reference sequence). The CDR3 bases are TGTGCCAGCAGCTTTGCGGGAGCGGTCAATGAGCAGTTCTTC. It translates to CASSFAGAVNEQFF.

The V gene is TRBV4-1, the J gene TRBJ2-7; 7 positions agree with TRBD2. This CDR3 spans 13 amino acids. The germline gives CDR1 MGHRA, CDR2 YSYEKL. V was clipped by 4 bases and J by 7 bases; unmatched bases: 7. Here the CDR3 reads CASSRGEGDEQYF. CDR3 nucleotides: TGCGCCAGCAGCCGAGGGGAGGGAGATGAGCAGTACTTC.

The rearrangement links TRBV28 to TRBJ1-1; 8 bases match TRBD1. The J segment lost 5 bases and the V segment lost 5 bases, leaving 10 bases of the junction unmatched. CDR3 length equals 15 residues. Germline V lookup: CDR1 MDHEN, CDR2 SYDVKM. CDR3 loop: CASSPLDRESTEAFF. The CDR3 DNA reads TGTGCCAGCAGTCCTTTGGACAGGGAAAGTACTGAAGCTTTCTTT. The full variable domain, in which reference TRBV28 and TRBJ1-1 provide the parts outside the CDR3, is DVKVTQSSRYLVKRTGEKVFLECVQDMDHENMFWYRQDPGLGLRLIYFSYDVKMKEKGDIPEGYSVSREKKERFSLILESASTNQTSMYLCASSPLDRESTEAFFGQGTRLTVV.

This chain links TRBV5-8 with TRBJ2-1; possible D gene TRBD1, 5 bases. Germline V lookup: CDR1 SGHTS, CDR2 YDEGEE. This CDR3 spans 14 amino acids. V lost 6 bases and J 2 bases, leaving 12 bases between the germline ends. CDR3 in DNA: TGTGCCAGCACCTTTGGACAAGCCTACAATGAGCAGTTCTTC. It encodes CASTFGQAYNEQFF.

This chain uses TRBV4-1 with TRBJ1-1, with D unclear. The length of the CDR3 is 15 residues. V lost 1 base to trimming and J lost 0 bases, with 9 bases between them. Germline CDR1 MGHRA, CDR2 YSYEKL. The CDR3: CASSQVEQLNTEAFF. The CDR3 DNA sequence: TGCGCCAGCAGCCAAGTGGAACAGTTGAACACTGAAGCTTTCTTT.

The chain uses TRBV4-1 and TRBJ2-3, with TRBD1 matching 7 bases. Germline values: CDR1 MGHRA, CDR2 YSYEKL. The CDR3 length is 15 residues. Unmatched junction bases numbered 6, after V lost 4 bases and J lost 2 bases. CDR3 sequence reads: CASSLGQAATDTQYF. The CDR3 DNA is TGCGCCAGCAGCCTAGGACAGGCCGCCACAGATACGCAGTATTTT.

Concerning this clone: The sample holds other DNA sequences that translate to the same CDR3. The chain has TRBV11-2 and TRBJ2-7, with TRBD1 matching 7 bases. Germline V lookup: CDR1 SGHAT, CDR2 FQNNGV. This CDR3 region has 14 residues. Unmatched junction bases numbered 1, after V lost 1 base and J lost 1 base. The CDR3 coding sequence is TGTGCCAGCAGCTTAGTCAGGGGGTCCTACGAGCAGTACTTC. This encodes CASSLVRGSYEQYF.

The chain carries TRBV5-1 and TRBJ2-3, with D perhaps matching TRBD1 (6 bases). From germline, CDR1 is SGHRS and CDR2 YFSETQ. The ends were cut back, 4 bases at V and 6 bases at J, with 27 bases in the middle. This CDR3 has 18 residues. In nucleotides, the CDR3 is TGCGCCAGCAGCCATCCGCCAGAACAGGGCTCCCCCATGGATACGCAGTATTTT. Translated, it gives CASSHPPEQGSPMDTQYF. Full variable domain (missing parts from reference TRBV5-1 and TRBJ2-3): KAGVTQTPRYLIKTRGQQVTLSCSPISGHRSVSWYQQTPGQGLQFLFEYFSETQRNKGNFPGRFSGRQFSNSRSEMNVSTLELGDSALYLCASSHPPEQGSPMDTQYFGPGTRLTVL.

The rearrangement links TRBV5-1 to TRBJ2-3; a possible D gene is TRBD2 (6 bases). Germline CDR1 reads SGHRS; CDR2 reads YFSETQ. Between the trimmed V and J ends, which lost 4 bases and 0 bases, there was a span of 15 bases. CDR3 length: 16 residues. CDR3 in DNA: TGCGCCAGCAGCCTCATCGGGAGAGGGAGCACAGATACGCAGTATTTT. Translating it yields CASSLIGRGSTDTQYF.

This chain connects TRBV18 to TRBJ1-5; maybe TRBD1 (5 bases). The CDR3 has 14 amino acids. V was cut by 0 bases and J by 5 bases, with 8 bases left in between. CDR1 and CDR2 (germline): KGHSH, LQKENI. The CDR3 region has the DNA TGTGCCAGCTCACCACCCGGGGCCTATCAGCCCCAGCATTTT. Its protein is CASSPPGAYQPQHF.

This clone was picked up one time. The rearrangement uses TRBV6-1 and TRBJ2-7, with D maybe TRBD1 (5 bases). Trimming pared 4 bases from V and 4 bases from J, leaving 11 bases between. Germline values: CDR1 MNHNS, CDR2 SASEGT. The CDR3 is 13 amino acids. The CDR3 here is CASSVGEWYEQYF. CDR3 DNA: TGTGCCAGCAGTGTAGGGGAATGGTACGAGCAGTACTTC.

The chain carries TRBV30 and TRBJ2-2, with TRBD2 identical over 10 bases. This CDR3 has 15 amino acids. Germline V gene lookup returns CDR1 GTSNPN and CDR2 SVGIG (reference sequence). V lost 3 bases and J lost 0; bases outside the gene matches: 1. CDR3 residues: CAWRLAGANTGELFF. The CDR3 DNA follows: TGTGCCTGGAGGCTAGCGGGGGCGAACACCGGGGAGCTGTTTTTT.

The chain uses TRBV28 and TRBJ2-6; D tentatively reads TRBD1 or TRBD2 (5 bases each). The CDR3 is made up of 17 amino acids. Germline lookup yields CDR1 MDHEN and CDR2 SYDVKM. Trimming took off 7 bases at V and 0 bases at J, with 16 bases between the two ends. Here the CDR3 reads CASNWGTLSSGANVLTF. Written as DNA, the CDR3 is TGTGCCAGCAACTGGGGGACCCTCTCCTCTGGGGCCAACGTCCTGACTTTC. Based on the CDR3 plus reference TRBV28 and TRBJ2-6, the full variable domain is DVKVTQSSRYLVKRTGEKVFLECVQDMDHENMFWYRQDPGLGLRLIYFSYDVKMKEKGDIPEGYSVSREKKERFSLILESASTNQTSMYLCASNWGTLSSGANVLTFGAGSRLTVL.

The V call is TRBV6-1, the J call TRBJ2-1; the match to TRBD2 covers 8 bases. Germline trimming cut 11 bases from V and 7 bases from J; bases unmatched to any gene: 13. The CDR3 is 14 residues long. The germline V gene encodes CDR1 MNHNS and CDR2 SASEGT. The DNA of the CDR3 is TGTGCCTCCCATAAAGGGACTAGTGTAAATGAGCAGTTCTTC. Translating it yields CASHKGTSVNEQFF.

V is TRBV19 and J is TRBJ1-5; 7 bases match TRBD1. The trim removed 2 bases at V and 4 bases at J, leaving 8 bases unmatched. The CDR3 sequence is 16 residues long. CDR1 and CDR2 from the germline V gene are LNHDA and SQIVND (reference sequence). The CDR3 DNA reads as TGTGCCAGTAGTATATGGTCCGAGGGGGCTAATCAGCCCCAGCATTTT. This sequence encodes CASSIWSEGANQPQHF.

The chain is built from TRBV6-1 and TRBJ1-5; D might be TRBD1 (5 bases). CDR1 and CDR2 (germline): MNHNS, SASEGT. This CDR3 has 14 residues. Trimming stripped 11 bases from V and 2 bases from J, with 16 bases between. CDR3 bases: TGTGCCGGAAATCGGGGGGGAGGCAATCAGCCCCAGCATTTT. Its translation: CAGNRGGGNQPQHF.

This clone was counted only a few times. The same CDR3 is also encoded by other DNA sequences in this sample. The chain combines TRBV5-1 with TRBJ2-1; D remains unclear. V dropped 0 bases and J dropped 5 bases, with 3 bases sitting between them. The CDR3 length is 12 residues. Per germline, CDR1 SGHRS and CDR2 YFSETQ. The DNA of the CDR3 is TGCGCCAGCAGCTTGGGGGACAATGAGCAGTTCTTC. Its translation: CASSLGDNEQFF.

The V call is TRBV12-5, the J call TRBJ2-3, with D uncertain. Trimming took off 5 bases at V and 2 bases at J, with 2 bases between the two ends. Germline loops: CDR1 LGHNT, CDR2 FRNRAP. This CDR3 contains 11 residues. As DNA, the CDR3 is TGTGCTAGTGGTAACACAGATACGCAGTATTTT. Encoded protein: CASGNTDTQYF.

V and J are TRBV6-5 and TRBJ2-7, with a possible D match to TRBD2 (6 bases). The CDR3 extends over 12 amino acids. Germline V lookup: CDR1 MNHEY, CDR2 SVGAGI. V lost 9 bases, J lost 6 bases, and 15 bases lay in between. CDR3 sequence reads: CASTGGASEQYF. DNA of the CDR3: TGTGCCAGTACTGGAGGGGCATCCGAGCAGTACTTC.

Regarding this clone: Other DNA sequences in this specimen translate into the identical CDR3. The chain links TRBV7-8 to TRBJ1-5; 10 nucleotides agree with TRBD1. Germline CDR1 SGHVS, CDR2 FQNEAQ. The J segment lost 5 bases and the V segment lost 5 bases, leaving 6 bases of the junction unmatched. The CDR3 runs to 15 residues. CDR3 sequence: CASSPRDRGDQPQHF. The CDR3 DNA follows: TGTGCCAGCAGCCCCCGGGACAGGGGTGATCAGCCCCAGCATTTT.

The chain couples TRBV13 to TRBJ2-1; no reliable D call. CDR3 size: 12 residues. Germline assignment: CDR1 PRHDT and CDR2 FYEKMQ (reference sequence). The V end lost 5 bases, the J end lost 10 bases, and 12 bases lay between the germline ends. The CDR3 region is CASSPPAEEQFF. The CDR3, as DNA: TGTGCCAGCAGCCCCCCTGCAGAAGAGCAGTTCTTC.

The V and J genes are TRBV6-6 and TRBJ1-2, with TRBD1 matching 10 bases. The length of the CDR3 is 14 residues. J was trimmed by 8 bases and V by 2 bases; bases with no gene match: 5. Germline-derived CDR1 and CDR2 are MNHNY and SVGAGI (reference sequence). The DNA for the CDR3 is TGTGCCAGCAGTTACCTAGGACAGGGGGACGGCTACACCTTC. This encodes CASSYLGQGDGYTF.

This clone came up once. The rearrangement uses TRBV15 and TRBJ2-1; 7 nucleotides agree with TRBD1. Unmatched junction bases numbered 8, after V lost 6 bases and J lost 0 bases. This CDR3 is 16 amino acids long. CDR1 is LNHNV and CDR2 is YYDKDF in the germline V gene (reference sequence). CDR3 DNA sequence: TGTGCCACCAGGAACAGGGGTCTTAGCTCCTACAATGAGCAGTTCTTC. This translates into CATRNRGLSSYNEQFF.

V usage is TRBV7-2 and J usage is TRBJ1-2, with no clear D. The CDR3 loop spans 15 amino acids. Trimming stripped 5 bases from V and 2 bases from J, with 15 bases between. CDR1 is SGHTA, CDR2 FQGNSA, per germline. The CDR3 DNA reads as TGTGCCAGCAGCCGCCCCCCGTTGGGGAACTATGGCTACACCTTC. Translated, it gives CASSRPPLGNYGYTF.

V gene TRBV6-5 combines with J gene TRBJ2-3; D gene ambiguous. The V and J ends lost 4 bases and 1 base respectively, with 12 bases between them. CDR1 is MNHEY and CDR2 is SVGAGI in the germline V gene. The CDR3 totals 15 residues. The CDR3 spells CASSLADGGTDTQYF. CDR3 bases: TGTGCCAGCAGTTTAGCAGACGGTGGCACAGATACGCAGTATTTT.

The rearrangement links TRBV28 to TRBJ2-7; TRBD1 aligns across 9 bases. The ends lost 7 bases at V and 5 bases at J; junction bases unmatched: 12. CDR1 and CDR2 from the germline V gene are MDHEN and SYDVKM. The CDR3 consists of 15 residues. The CDR3 spells CASTFGPGTGNEQYF. DNA of the CDR3: TGTGCCAGCACTTTTGGTCCCGGGACAGGGAACGAGCAGTACTTC. Combining the CDR3 with reference TRBV28 and TRBJ2-7 gives the whole variable domain DVKVTQSSRYLVKRTGEKVFLECVQDMDHENMFWYRQDPGLGLRLIYFSYDVKMKEKGDIPEGYSVSREKKERFSLILESASTNQTSMYLCASTFGPGTGNEQYFGPGTRLTVT.

The chain carries TRBV9 and TRBJ2-3, with 8 bases identical to TRBD2. The CDR3 runs to 15 residues. Germline CDR1 reads SGDLS; CDR2 reads YYNGEE. V was clipped by 3 bases and J by 6 bases; unmatched bases: 9. This CDR3 is CASSDLLAAGDTQYF. DNA of the CDR3: TGTGCCAGCAGCGACCTACTAGCGGCTGGGGATACGCAGTATTTT.

The chain links TRBV12-5 to TRBJ2-3, with 12 bases identical to TRBD2. V shed 6 bases, J shed 4 bases, and the junction held 5 bases outside the gene matches. The germline V gene encodes CDR1 LGHNT and CDR2 FRNRAP. The CDR3 runs 15 residues. The CDR3 loop reads CASGSGLAGSDTQYF. The CDR3 DNA follows: TGTGCTAGTGGGTCCGGACTAGCGGGATCAGATACGCAGTATTTT.

The rearrangement links TRBV2 to TRBJ2-2, with 9 bases fitting TRBD1. CDR1 and CDR2 (germline): SNHLY, FYNNEI. The V and J ends lost 2 bases and 4 bases, in that order; junction bases with no gene match: 5. This CDR3 is built from 16 residues. The CDR3 DNA is TGTGCCAGCAGTGAAATGGGGACAGGGATCACCGGGGAGCTGTTTTTT. The encoded protein is CASSEMGTGITGELFF.